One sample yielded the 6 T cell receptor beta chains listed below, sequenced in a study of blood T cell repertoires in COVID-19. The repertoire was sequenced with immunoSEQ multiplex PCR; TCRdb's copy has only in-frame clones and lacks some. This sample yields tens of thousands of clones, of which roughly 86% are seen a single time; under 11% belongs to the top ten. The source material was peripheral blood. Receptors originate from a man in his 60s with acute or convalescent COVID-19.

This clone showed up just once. This CDR3 reads CASTHQGTNYEQYF. Written as DNA, the CDR3 is TGTGCCAGCACCCATCAGGGGACAAATTACGAGCAGTACTTC. This chain links TRBV6-5 with TRBJ2-7; D is perhaps TRBD1 (6 bases). Germline V gives CDR1 MNHEY, CDR2 SVGAGI. This CDR3 is built from 14 residues. Trimming took 7 bases from V and 4 from J, leaving 17 bases between them.

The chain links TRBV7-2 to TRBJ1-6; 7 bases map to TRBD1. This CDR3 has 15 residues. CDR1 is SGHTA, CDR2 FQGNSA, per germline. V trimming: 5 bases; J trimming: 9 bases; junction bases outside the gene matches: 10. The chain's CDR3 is CASSPGTAWGSPLHF. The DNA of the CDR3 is TGTGCCAGCAGCCCCGGGACAGCTTGGGGTTCACCCCTCCACTTT.

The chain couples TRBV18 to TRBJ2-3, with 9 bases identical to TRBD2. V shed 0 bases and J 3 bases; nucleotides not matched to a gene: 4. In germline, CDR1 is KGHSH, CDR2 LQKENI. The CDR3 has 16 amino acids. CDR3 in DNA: TGTGCCAGCTCACCACCCGCGGGAGGGGGAACAGATACGCAGTATTTT. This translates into CASSPPAGGGTDTQYF.

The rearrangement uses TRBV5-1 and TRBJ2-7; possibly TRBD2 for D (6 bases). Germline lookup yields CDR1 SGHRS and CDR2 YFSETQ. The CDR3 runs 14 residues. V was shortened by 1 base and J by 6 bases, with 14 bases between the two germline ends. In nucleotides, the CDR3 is TGCGCCAGCAGCTTGTCGGCGGGGACGGCCGAGCAGTACTTC. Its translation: CASSLSAGTAEQYF. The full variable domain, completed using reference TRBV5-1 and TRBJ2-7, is KAGVTQTPRYLIKTRGQQVTLSCSPISGHRSVSWYQQTPGQGLQFLFEYFSETQRNKGNFPGRFSGRQFSNSRSEMNVSTLELGDSALYLCASSLSAGTAEQYFGPGTRLTVT.

For the CDR3, the DNA is TGTGCCAGTAGTATAAACGCGGAAGGTGGAAACACCATATATTTT. It specifies CASSINAEGGNTIYF. The rearrangement links TRBV19 to TRBJ1-3; the D is unclear. This CDR3 has 15 amino acids. V lost 2 bases, J lost 3 bases, and 11 bases lay in between. CDR1 and CDR2 from the germline V gene are LNHDA and SQIVND (reference sequence).

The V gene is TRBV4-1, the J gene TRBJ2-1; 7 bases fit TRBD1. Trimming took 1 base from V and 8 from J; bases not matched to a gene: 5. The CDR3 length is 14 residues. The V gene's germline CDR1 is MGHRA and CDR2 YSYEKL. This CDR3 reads CASSQGGGQDEQFF. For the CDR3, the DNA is TGCGCCAGCAGCCAAGGGGGCGGACAGGATGAGCAGTTCTTC.